This T cell receptor beta chain was identified during a study of blood T cells in healthy people across ages. Overall study: Through template switching, about one barcoded beta molecule was captured per two T cells, as measured in model experiments. Study observations and caveats: Across samples, TCR beta diversity tracked strongly with naive T cell percentage.

Of note for this clonotype: Its antigen is unidentified.

The V segment lost 0 bases and the J segment 7 bases; nucleotides outside the gene matches: 5. The CDR3 covers 16 residues. Germline loops: CDR1 SGHTA, CDR2 FQGNSA. For the second PCR, which ran for about 6 to 12 cycles, a sample-barcoded 5' primer and a J-beta primer mix were used. TCRdb re-derived calls from the 5' RACE reads in MiXCR, one entry per CDR3 protein. The data show hundreds of thousands of distinct CDR3 sequences, under 45% seen once. The sequenced material came from blood. J is TRBJ2-1 and V is TRBV7-2, with TRBD2 identical over 11 bases. The origin of this receptor is a man between 60 and 75 years old in good health. CDR3 amino acids: CASSLASSGGQNEQFF. The CDR3 DNA is TGTGCCAGCAGCTTAGCCTCTAGCGGGGGGCAGAATGAGCAGTTCTTC.